This is a list of T cell receptor beta chains from one sample in a study of OX40 agonist ivuxolimab in advanced cancers. Here immunoSEQ multiplex PCR was the method, and the copy in TCRdb shows in-frame clones only, minus some. The profile shows around 84,000 clones, under 90% of them singletons. This material consisted of CD4+ or CD8+ T cells sorted from blood, taken in a trial of the OX40 agonist ivuxolimab. These receptors were obtained from an adult with an advanced solid tumor such as melanoma, head and neck, liver or kidney cancer. Each CDR3 is given with its conserved first and last residue. A D gene is named only where the DNA matches it firmly. Rows may omit the clone size; those that give it use once, few, many or a size class.

>TRBV6-1|TRBD1|.|TRBJ1-2
CASSEPRQGPSPLYGYTF
TGTGCCAGCAGTGAACCCCGACAGGGACCTAGCCCCCTCTATGGCTACACCTTC
>TRBV19|.|.|TRBJ1-2
CASSIAGYGYTF
TGTGCCAGTAGTATCGCGGGCTATGGCTACACCTTC
>TRBV6-1|TRBD2|.|TRBJ2-7
CASSVNRAAGVGYEQYF
TGTGCCAGCAGTGTAAACCGAGCGGCGGGAGTGGGGTACGAGCAGTACTTC
>TRBV2|TRBD1|many|TRBJ2-7
CASGTGGEQYF
TGTGCCAGCGGAACAGGGGGCGAGCAGTACTTC
>TRBV19|TRBD1|.|TRBJ2-7
CASSLSGTGGTDEQYF
TGTGCCAGTAGCCTATCCGGGACAGGGGGGACGGACGAGCAGTACTTC
>TRBV7-2|TRBD1|.|TRBJ1-6
CASSLGEEGARRSPLHF
TGTGCCAGCAGCTTAGGGGAAGAGGGGGCTCGGCGTTCACCCCTCCACTTT
>TRBV5-6|.|.|TRBJ2-4
CASSSTSHGIAKNIQYF
TGTGCCAGCAGCTCCACCTCCCACGGGATAGCCAAAAACATTCAGTACTTC
>TRBV9|.|.|TRBJ2-3
CASSVGFKEGTQYF
TGTGCCAGCAGCGTAGGATTCAAAGAGGGTACGCAGTATTTT
>TRBV7-9|TRBD2|.|TRBJ2-1
CASSLNGGSSYNEQFF
TGTGCCAGCAGCTTAAACGGCGGGAGCTCCTACAATGAGCAGTTCTTC
>TRBV27|TRBD1|.|TRBJ1-4
CASSLGQGRREKLFF
TGTGCCAGCAGTCTCGGACAGGGGAGGCGTGAAAAACTGTTTTTT
>TRBV7-9|TRBD2|.|TRBJ2-7
CASSVRTSGTYEQYF
TGTGCCAGCAGCGTAAGGACTAGCGGTACCTACGAGCAGTACTTC
>TRBV19|TRBD1|.|TRBJ2-3
CASMRQGGTDTQYF
TGTGCCAGTATGCGACAGGGTGGTACAGATACGCAGTATTTT
>TRBV7-7|TRBD2|.|TRBJ2-1
CASSLLPRGGGNNEQFF
TGTGCTAGCAGCTTACTTCCTCGCGGGGGGGGGAACAATGAGCAGTTCTTC
>TRBV7-8|TRBD2|.|TRBJ2-1
CASANLAGGPGGEQFF
TGTGCCAGCGCCAATCTAGCGGGAGGGCCTGGGGGTGAGCAGTTCTTC
>TRBV6-5|.|.|TRBJ2-7
CASRPGTRAYEQYF
TGTGCCAGCAGACCCGGGACACGGGCCTACGAGCAGTACTTC
>TRBV1|.|.|TRBJ1-5
CTSSLQWVSSGNQPQHF
TGCACCAGCAGCCTCCAATGGGTCTCTAGTGGCAATCAGCCCCAGCATTTT
>TRBV6-1|TRBD2|.|TRBJ2-7
CASRGLAGAGEQYF
TGTGCCAGCAGGGGGCTAGCGGGAGCAGGGGAGCAGTACTTC
>TRBV5-4|TRBD2|.|TRBJ2-1
CASSLDSSGSSYNEQFF
TGTGCCAGCAGCTTGGACTCTAGCGGGAGCTCCTACAATGAGCAGTTCTTC
>TRBV7-2|TRBD2|.|TRBJ2-1
CASSRTSGSSAVEQFF
TGTGCCAGCAGTCGGACTAGCGGGAGCTCGGCGGTTGAGCAGTTCTTC
>TRBV10-3|TRBD1|.|TRBJ2-5
CAISPDRDSLETQYF
TGTGCCATCAGTCCGGACAGGGACTCGCTGGAGACCCAGTACTTC
>TRBV28|TRBD1|.|TRBJ2-1
CASSPEQGAINEQFF
TGTGCCAGCAGTCCGGAACAGGGGGCGATCAATGAGCAGTTCTTC
>TRBV7-2|.|.|TRBJ1-1
CASSLNGYTEAFF
TGTGCCAGCAGCTTAAACGGATACACTGAAGCTTTCTTT
>TRBV5-4|.|.|TRBJ2-3
CASSLDGWETDTQYF
TGTGCCAGCAGCCTGGACGGTTGGGAGACAGATACGCAGTATTTT
>TRBV30|TRBD2|.|TRBJ2-7
CAWGTSGGFYEQYF
TGTGCCTGGGGGACTAGCGGGGGGTTCTACGAGCAGTACTTC
>TRBV15|TRBD1|.|TRBJ2-2
CATSRAQGADTGELFF
TGTGCCACCAGCAGAGCGCAGGGGGCGGACACCGGGGAGCTGTTTTTT
>TRBV7-2|TRBD1|.|TRBJ1-3
CASSILTGADTIYF
TGTGCCAGCAGCATACTAACAGGGGCGGACACCATATATTTT
>TRBV28|.|.|TRBJ1-4
CATARLQTNEKLFF
TGTGCCACAGCGCGTCTTCAAACTAATGAAAAACTGTTTTTT
>TRBV19|TRBD1|.|TRBJ2-3
CASSIRGKDRAKDTQYF
TGTGCCAGTAGTATAAGGGGGAAGGACAGGGCTAAAGATACGCAGTATTTT
>TRBV11-2|.|.|TRBJ2-5
CASSLDPTTRFKAQYF
TGTGCCAGCAGCTTAGATCCCACTACTAGATTCAAGGCCCAGTACTTC